This TCR beta chain originates from a study of T cells after posttransplantation cyclophosphamide. Only in-frame clones appear in the TCRdb table, and some are missing; sequencing was by immunoSEQ multiplex PCR. Among approximately 19,000 clones listed, approximately 92% were seen once. This CDR3 spans 15 amino acids. With V trimmed by 2 bases and J by 2 bases, 6 bases remained unmatched. The germline gives CDR1 GTSNPN, CDR2 SVGIG (reference sequence). Controls had myeloablative marrow grafts with methotrexate and calcineurin inhibitor, sampled at 1 year. Broader study findings: Recipient CMV seropositivity and CMV reactivation strongly tracked TRB clonality. Donor-recipient repertoire similarity was low at 1-2 months, rising over year one. Skin or GI-infiltrating T cells shared few TRB sequences with blood.

This clone was counted a single time. No antigen is known for it. The chain carries TRBV30 and TRBJ1-3; 7 bases fit TRBD1. The sample here was PBMCs, taken approximately twelve months after allogeneic stem cell transplant with calcineurin inhibitor and methotrexate. This clonotype was obtained from a female patient aged 25-40 years who received an allogeneic stem cell transplant from an unrelated donor, was CMV-positive, and had acute and chronic GVHD. Part of the T cells may come from the graft donor. The CDR3 here is CAWSPGGGPGNTIYF. DNA of the CDR3: TGTGCCTGGAGTCCGGGAGGGGGCCCTGGAAACACCATATATTTT.